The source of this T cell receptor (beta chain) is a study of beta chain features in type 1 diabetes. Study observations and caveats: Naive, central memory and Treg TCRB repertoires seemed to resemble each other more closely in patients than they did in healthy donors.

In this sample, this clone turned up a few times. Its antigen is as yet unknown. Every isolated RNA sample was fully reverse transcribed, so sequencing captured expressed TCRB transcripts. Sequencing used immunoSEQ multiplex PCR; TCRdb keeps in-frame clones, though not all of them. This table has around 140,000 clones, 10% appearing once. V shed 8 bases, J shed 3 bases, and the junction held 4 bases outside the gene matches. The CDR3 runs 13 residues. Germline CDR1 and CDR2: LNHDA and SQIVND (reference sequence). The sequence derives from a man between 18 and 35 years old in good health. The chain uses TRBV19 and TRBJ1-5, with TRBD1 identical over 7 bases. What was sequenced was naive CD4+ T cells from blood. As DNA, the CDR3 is TGTGCCAGTCGCGACAGGGTCAATCAGCCCCAGCATTTT. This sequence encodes CASRDRVNQPQHF.